This section outlines one T cell receptor beta chain sequence together with its context. Assay: immunoSEQ multiplex PCR; the TCRdb copy retains only in-frame clones and omits some. Altogether some 250,000 clones are present, approximately 83% being singletons, with the ten largest covering around 4.4%. The data originate from a study of blood T cell repertoires in COVID-19. This receptor was obtained from a man between 45 and 60 years old with active or convalescent COVID-19. The specimen sequenced was peripheral blood.

The CDR3 coding sequence is TGTGCCAGCAGTAAGACTAGCGGTTCCTACGAGCAGTACTTC. Protein: CASSKTSGSYEQYF. The rearrangement uses TRBV11-3 and TRBJ2-7; 9 bases are shared with TRBD2. Germline V gene sequence: CDR1 SGHNT, CDR2 YENEEA. The CDR3 length is 14 residues. V shed 6 bases, J shed 1 base, and the junction held 4 bases outside the gene matches. The full variable domain, with the rest looked up from reference TRBV11-3 and TRBJ2-7, is EAGVVQSPRYKIIEKKQPVAFWCNPISGHNTLYWYLQNLGQGPELLIRYENEEAVDDSQLPKDRFSAERLKGVDSTLKIQPAELGDSAVYLCASSKTSGSYEQYFGPGTRLTVT.